The next 17 T cell receptor beta chains were all read from a single sample in a study of T cells after yellow fever vaccination. One entry per CDR3 protein, called by TCRdb with MiXCR from the 5' RACE reads. The sample records 550,000 to 750,000 distinct CDR3 sequences, roughly 13% being singletons. Specimen: PBMCs, collected on the day of the yellow fever booster vaccination. These TCRs come from a man between 25 and 39 years old who received the YFV17D yellow fever vaccine.

The chain uses TRBV19 and TRBJ1-1; 9 nucleotides match TRBD1. J lost 4 bases, V lost 5 bases, and 11 bases had no gene match. The CDR3 has 16 residues. Germline-derived CDR1 and CDR2 are LNHDA and SQIVND (reference sequence). The CDR3 region is CASSRVGQGPGTEAFF. The CDR3 DNA is TGTGCCAGTAGTCGCGTCGGACAGGGGCCGGGCACTGAAGCTTTCTTT.

This clonotype was seen only a few times. V gene TRBV2 combines with J gene TRBJ1-2; D uncertain. The CDR3 is made up of 13 amino acids. Per the germline V gene, CDR1 is SNHLY and CDR2 is FYNNEI. Trimming removed 4 bases at V and 8 bases at J, with 14 bases between. The CDR3 nucleotides read TGTGCCAGCAGTGGAAACGGACGGGAAGGCTACACCTTC. Its translation: CASSGNGREGYTF. Combining the CDR3 with reference TRBV2 and TRBJ1-2 gives the whole variable domain EPEVTQTPSHQVTQMGQEVILRCVPISNHLYFYWYRQILGQKVEFLVSFYNNEISEKSEIFDDQFSVERPDGSNFTLKIRSTKLEDSAMYFCASSGNGREGYTFGSGTRLTVV.

This clonotype came up a few times. The chain carries TRBV6-1 and TRBJ1-2; TRBD1 agrees at 10 bases. The germline V gene has CDR1 MNHNS and CDR2 SASEGT. Unmatched junction bases numbered 6, after V lost 4 bases and J lost 4 bases. The CDR3 is made up of 15 amino acids. CDR3 bases: TGTGCCAGCAGTGGCGGGACAGGGGCCTCCTATGGCTACACCTTC. Its protein product is CASSGGTGASYGYTF.

This chain connects TRBV25-1 to TRBJ1-4; D is unresolved. Germline loops: CDR1 MGHDK, CDR2 SYGVNS. The V and J ends lost 3 bases and 8 bases respectively, with 4 bases between them. The CDR3 covers 11 residues. CDR3 DNA: TGTGCCAGCAGTGAGATAGAAAAACTGTTTTTT. Translated, it gives CASSEIEKLFF.

This clonotype was counted a few times. The chain is built from TRBV6-5 and TRBJ2-7; D could derive from TRBD1 or TRBD2 (5 bases each). The CDR3 is 15 residues long. V was trimmed by 0 bases and J by 0 bases, leaving 9 bases between them. In germline, CDR1 is MNHEY, CDR2 SVGAGI. CDR3 nucleotide sequence: TGTGCCAGCAGTTACTCCGGGGCGTCCTCCTACGAGCAGTACTTC. It translates to CASSYSGASSYEQYF.

This clonotype was picked up many times. CDR3 loop: CASSITGGVQPQHF. The CDR3 DNA reads TGTGCCAGTAGTATAACAGGGGGGGTGCAGCCCCAGCATTTT. J is TRBJ1-5 and V is TRBV19; 8 nucleotides agree with TRBD1. The CDR3 length is 14 residues. Unmatched junction bases numbered 4, after V lost 2 bases and J lost 7 bases. The germline CDR1 and CDR2 sequences are LNHDA and SQIVND (reference sequence).

This rearrangement joins TRBV20-1 to TRBJ2-1; 7 bases map to TRBD2. The J segment lost 7 bases and the V segment lost 3 bases, leaving 15 bases of the junction unmatched. In germline, CDR1 is DFQATT, CDR2 SNEGSKA (reference sequence). The CDR3 loop spans 16 amino acids. The CDR3 sequence: CSASYPYGTSENEQFF. Here the CDR3 DNA reads TGCAGTGCTAGTTACCCCTACGGTACTAGCGAGAATGAGCAGTTCTTC.

V and J are TRBV11-2 and TRBJ2-1; D perhaps matches TRBD1 (6 bases). Germline CDR1 is SGHAT and CDR2 is FQNNGV. Trimming took 8 bases from V and 8 from J, leaving 19 bases between them. CDR3 size: 14 residues. The CDR3 region is CASGEGVMRDEQFF. For the CDR3, the DNA is TGTGCCAGCGGAGAGGGGGTAATGAGGGATGAGCAGTTCTTC.

This clonotype was counted a few times. The CDR3 nucleotides read TGTGCCAGCTCTAGTTCCCATCACACAGATACGCAGTATTTT. Encoded protein: CASSSSHHTDTQYF. This chain joins TRBV18 and TRBJ2-3, with unresolved D. Germline V gene sequence: CDR1 KGHSH, CDR2 LQKENI. This CDR3 has 14 amino acids. V lost 6 bases to trimming and J lost 2 bases, with 12 bases between them.

J is TRBJ2-7 and V is TRBV20-1; D is perhaps TRBD1 (6 bases). The ends were cut back, 3 bases at V and 4 bases at J, with 13 bases in the middle. The CDR3 has 13 amino acids. In germline, CDR1 is DFQATT, CDR2 SNEGSKA (reference sequence). The CDR3, as DNA: TGCAGTGCTAGTCCGGGACACACATACGAGCAGTACTTC. It encodes CSASPGHTYEQYF.

The V call is TRBV25-1, the J call TRBJ2-3; weak D call: TRBD1 (5 bases). This CDR3 spans 14 amino acids. V gave up 4 bases and J gave up 1 base, with 9 bases separating them. CDR1 MGHDK and CDR2 SYGVNS come from the germline V gene. The CDR3 DNA follows: TGTGCCAGCAGTGGTGTACAGGGCACAGATACGCAGTATTTT. It encodes CASSGVQGTDTQYF.

The chain combines TRBV20-1 with TRBJ2-1, with D hard to call. The CDR3 spans 15 residues. The germline gives CDR1 DFQATT, CDR2 SNEGSKA (reference sequence). The germline V and J ends were trimmed by 1 base and 10 bases, with 20 bases remaining between them. CDR3 sequence reads: CSARGSFVGGREQFF. CDR3 nucleotides: TGCAGTGCTAGAGGATCATTCGTGGGTGGGCGGGAGCAGTTCTTC.

This clonotype was detected ten times or more. The J gene is TRBJ2-2, the V gene TRBV7-6; a possible D gene is TRBD1 (6 bases). Trimming cost V 3 bases and J 0 bases, with 11 bases left between them. The CDR3 has 16 amino acids. The germline V gene has CDR1 SGHVS and CDR2 FNYEAQ. This chain's CDR3 is CASSLQTGSNTGELFF. The CDR3 nucleotides are TGTGCCAGCAGCTTGCAGACAGGTTCGAACACCGGGGAGCTGTTTTTT.

The chain uses TRBV20-1 and TRBJ2-6; D tentatively fits TRBD1 or TRBD2 (5 bases each). The CDR3 runs to 17 residues. V lost 4 bases and J lost 4, with 20 bases in between. CDR1 DFQATT and CDR2 SNEGSKA come from the germline V gene (reference sequence). The CDR3 DNA reads as TGCAGTGCTAACCCCGGGACCGAGGGTTCAGGGGCCAACGTCCTGACTTTC. Residues: CSANPGTEGSGANVLTF.

A few counts support this clonotype. This CDR3 reads CASSPKRPIATNEKLFF. Written as DNA, the CDR3 is TGCGCCAGCAGCCCTAAACGACCTATTGCAACTAATGAAAAACTGTTTTTT. This chain uses TRBV5-1 with TRBJ1-4; D not certain. Germline CDR1 and CDR2: SGHRS and YFSETQ. V was clipped by 4 bases and J by 0 bases, with 16 bases between them. The CDR3 is 17 residues long.

Here the CDR3 DNA reads TGTGCCAGCGGACCGGGACAGGGACACGAGCAGTACTTC. Protein sequence: CASGPGQGHEQYF. The rearrangement links TRBV27 to TRBJ2-7; the match to TRBD1 covers 9 bases. The CDR3 extends over 13 amino acids. With 8 bases clipped from V and 5 bases from J, the junction kept 7 bases outside the gene matches. Germline V CDR1 and CDR2: MNHEY, SMNVEV (reference sequence).

This rearrangement joins TRBV12-3 or TRBV12-4 to TRBJ1-1; D is ambiguous. V gave up 3 bases and J gave up 11 bases, with 13 bases separating them. The CDR3 extends over 12 amino acids. The DNA of the CDR3 is TGTGCCAGCAGTTTGGGGAGCAGCGGGGCTTTCTTT. It translates to CASSLGSSGAFF.